This is a list of T cell receptor beta chains from one sample in a study of T-cell memory formation after mild COVID-19. TCRdb independently ran MiXCR on the 5' RACE reads; one entry per CDR3 protein. The sample contains 150,000 to 200,000 distinct CDR3 sequences, approximately 10% of which appear only once. The source material was PBMCs or a T cell subset sorted from them (not recorded which). These receptors were collected from a young man who had mild COVID-19 (a few samples of this study predate the infection). Cell type and time point are not known. Each CDR3 is given with its conserved first and last residue. D genes are given only for firm matches. Rows give clone size only sometimes, using once, few, many, or a class for an expanded clone.

few . TRBJ2-2 TRBV7-6 CASSLWGASTGELFF TGTGCCAGCAGCTTATGGGGCGCAAGTACCGGGGAGCTGTTTTTT
many TRBD2 TRBJ2-2 TRBV7-9 CASSPQPSGGIGELFF TGTGCCAGCAGCCCCCAGCCTAGCGGGGGAATCGGGGAGCTGTTTTTT
few TRBD1 TRBJ1-1 TRBV3-1 CASSQDPGQGAFF TGTGCCAGCAGCCAAGACCCGGGACAGGGGGCTTTCTTT
few TRBD2 TRBJ2-5 TRBV7-2 CASSLAAQETQYF TGTGCCAGCAGTCTAGCGGCCCAAGAGACCCAGTACTTC
few . TRBJ1-2 TRBV6-2/TRBV6-3 CASSYGRDGYTF TGTGCCAGCAGTTACGGCAGGGATGGCTACACCTTC
few . TRBJ1-2 TRBV12-3/TRBV12-4 CASSLTGTWGGYTF TGTGCCAGCAGTTTGACCGGGACCTGGGGTGGCTACACCTTC
. TRBD1 TRBJ1-2 TRBV4-1 CASSQESQGTLYGYTF TGCGCCAGCAGCCAAGAGTCACAGGGGACTTTATATGGCTACACCTTC
few TRBD1 TRBJ2-1 TRBV20-1 CSARAGTGGLDEQFF TGCAGTGCTAGAGCGGGGACAGGGGGCTTGGATGAGCAGTTCTTC
many . TRBJ2-1 TRBV5-1 CASSLNRGANEQFF TGCGCCAGCAGCTTGAATCGGGGGGCGAATGAGCAGTTCTTC
many . TRBJ2-5 TRBV5-1 CASSLGSVEETQYF TGCGCCAGCAGCTTGGGTTCGGTGGAAGAGACCCAGTACTTC
. . TRBJ2-1 TRBV11-1 CASTTPGLHYNEQFF TGTGCCAGCACGACTCCGGGACTTCACTACAATGAGCAGTTCTTC
. . TRBJ1-1 TRBV7-2 CASSLGPGAGRSFF TGTGCCAGCAGCTTAGGACCCGGAGCAGGGCGATCTTTCTTT
few TRBD1 TRBJ1-6 TRBV12-3/TRBV12-4 CASSPRQGLSSPLHF TGTGCCAGCAGCCCAAGACAGGGGCTGTCGTCACCCCTCCACTTT
few . TRBJ2-3 TRBV27 CASSPGARVDTQYF TGTGCCAGCAGCCCGGGGGCTCGCGTAGATACGCAGTATTTT
many TRBD2 TRBJ2-7 TRBV6-5 CASSYSKTSGYEQYF TGTGCCAGCAGTTACTCGAAGACTAGCGGCTACGAGCAGTACTTC
. . TRBJ2-3 TRBV7-9 CASSSLPGPDTQYF TGTGCCAGCAGCTCCCTTCCGGGGCCAGATACGCAGTATTTT
few . TRBJ2-3 TRBV7-2 CASQSQSKGDTQYF TGTGCCAGCCAGTCCCAATCAAAGGGAGATACGCAGTATTTT
. . TRBJ1-2 TRBV2 CASRYAAGYTF TGTGCCAGCAGATACGCGGCTGGCTACACCTTC
. . TRBJ1-2 TRBV5-1 CASSLNGVEGYTF TGCGCCAGCAGCTTGAACGGGGTGGAGGGCTACACCTTC
once . TRBJ1-3 TRBV5-6 CASSLEMGNTIYF TGTGCCAGCAGCTTGGAGATGGGAAACACCATATATTTT
many . TRBJ1-1 TRBV5-1 CASSSVGTEAFF TGCGCCAGCAGCTCGGTAGGCACTGAAGCTTTCTTT
. TRBD2 TRBJ2-1 TRBV29-1 CSVAAGAYNEQFF TGCAGCGTGGCAGCGGGGGCTTACAATGAGCAGTTCTTC
. TRBD1 TRBJ1-6 TRBV7-2 CASSLRQQGSGSPLHF TGTGCCAGCAGCTTAAGGCAACAGGGGTCAGGGTCACCCCTCCACTTT
. . TRBJ2-7 TRBV10-3 CAISEGKRDSYEQYF TGTGCCATCAGCGAGGGGAAACGTGACTCCTACGAGCAGTACTTC
. TRBD1 TRBJ2-3 TRBV5-1 CASSLASTGTDYTDTQYF TGCGCCAGCAGCTTGGCTTCCACCGGGACAGACTACACAGATACGCAGTATTTT
few . TRBJ2-1 TRBV9 CASSEADRSYNEQFF TGTGCCAGCAGCGAGGCAGACCGGTCCTACAATGAGCAGTTCTTC
many TRBD2 TRBJ2-5 TRBV7-8 CASSPKRSSGKETQYF TGTGCCAGCAGCCCTAAGCGGAGTAGCGGGAAAGAGACCCAGTACTTC
. . TRBJ2-2 TRBV5-1 CASSLSVQGNTGELFF TGCGCCAGCAGCTTGAGTGTACAGGGGAACACCGGGGAGCTGTTTTTT
. TRBD1 TRBJ1-1 TRBV29-1 CSVKQQGAGTEAFF TGCAGCGTTAAACAACAGGGGGCCGGGACTGAAGCTTTCTTT
. . TRBJ1-6 TRBV5-1 CASSPLSANNSPLHF TGCGCCAGCAGCCCCCTATCAGCAAATAATTCACCCCTCCACTTT
many TRBD2 TRBJ2-3 TRBV7-2 CATDRGGLAGTDTQYF TGTGCCACCGACCGAGGGGGACTAGCCGGAACAGATACGCAGTATTTT
. TRBD1 TRBJ2-3 TRBV20-1 CSARGDRTPHTQYF TGCAGTGCTAGGGGGGACAGAACCCCACATACGCAGTATTTT
. . TRBJ2-5 TRBV20-1 CSAKTQETQYF TGCAGTGCTAAAACGCAAGAGACCCAGTACTTC
. . TRBJ2-1 TRBV6-6 CASSVSFEQFF TGTGCCAGCAGTGTTAGCTTTGAGCAGTTCTTC
few . TRBJ2-3 TRBV6-5 CASSPTPLVNTQYF TGTGCCAGCAGTCCTACCCCGCTGGTTAATACGCAGTATTTT
few . TRBJ1-4 TRBV6-6 CASRRPSRVNEKLFF TGTGCCAGCAGACGTCCTAGTCGGGTTAATGAAAAACTGTTTTTT
. TRBD1 TRBJ1-5 TRBV4-1 CASSQDRTGGYQPQHF TGCGCCAGCAGCCAAGATCGGACAGGGGGCTATCAGCCCCAGCATTTT
few . TRBJ2-1 TRBV5-5 CASSLALVANEQFF TGTGCCAGCAGCTTGGCTCTTGTAGCTAATGAGCAGTTCTTC
. . TRBJ2-3 TRBV12-3/TRBV12-4 CASSLEILSVDTQYF TGTGCCAGCAGTTTAGAGATCCTCTCGGTAGATACGCAGTATTTT
many TRBD1 TRBJ2-5 TRBV5-1 CASSSGQGQETQYF TGCGCCAGCAGCTCGGGACAGGGACAAGAGACCCAGTACTTC
. . TRBJ2-7 TRBV5-8 CASSLYGRQYF TGTGCCAGCAGCTTGTATGGAAGGCAGTACTTC
few TRBD1 TRBJ2-3 TRBV29-1 CSATGQDRGTDTQYF TGCAGCGCAACCGGACAGGACAGAGGCACAGATACGCAGTATTTT
. TRBD1 TRBJ2-2 TRBV7-6 CASSRQGLGTGELFF TGTGCCAGCAGCCGACAGGGGTTGGGCACCGGGGAGCTGTTTTTT
. . TRBJ1-6 TRBV3-1 CASGRNGRWSPLHF TGTGCCAGCGGCCGGAACGGGCGATGGTCACCCCTCCACTTT
. TRBD2 TRBJ2-2 TRBV20-1 CSARGGLATGELFF TGCAGTGCTAGAGGGGGACTAGCTACCGGGGAGCTGTTTTTT
. . TRBJ2-7 TRBV5-5 CASSLEPVTYEQYF TGTGCCAGCAGCTTGGAGCCAGTAACCTACGAGCAGTACTTC
few TRBD2 TRBJ2-2 TRBV11-2 CASGGGLTGELFF TGTGCCAGCGGCGGGGGGCTAACCGGGGAGCTGTTTTTT
. TRBD1 TRBJ1-1 TRBV6-2/TRBV6-3 CASSYSGQGTEAFF TGTGCCAGCAGTTACTCGGGACAGGGAACTGAAGCTTTCTTT
few . TRBJ1-4 TRBV9 CASSVGVLYGEKLFF TGTGCCAGCAGCGTGGGAGTTTTGTATGGTGAAAAACTGTTTTTT
many . TRBJ2-3 TRBV5-1 CASRRDVADTQYF TGCGCCAGCAGAAGGGACGTCGCAGATACGCAGTATTTT